These 18 T cell receptor beta chains originate from one sample sequenced in a study of blood T cell repertoires in COVID-19. The method was immunoSEQ multiplex PCR; TCRdb's version includes in-frame clones alone and lacks a portion of them. Counted here are tens of thousands of clones, roughly 88% occurring once; the ten biggest clones make up around 24%. The specimen was peripheral blood. These receptors were collected from a woman aged 80 or over with acute or convalescent COVID-19.

This clone was observed a handful of times. The chain has TRBV20-1 and TRBJ2-7; maybe TRBD1 (5 bases). Trimming removed 4 bases at V and 5 bases at J, with 9 bases between. CDR3 length: 11 amino acids. Germline-derived CDR1 and CDR2 are DFQATT and SNEGSKA (reference sequence). The CDR3 nucleotides read TGCAGTGCTATGGCAGGGCACGAGCAGTACGTC. Encoded protein: CSAMAGHEQYV.

The rearrangement links TRBV10-3 to TRBJ2-3; 10 bases are shared with TRBD2. CDR1 ENHRY and CDR2 SYGVKD come from the germline V gene. The length of the CDR3 is 16 residues. With 8 bases clipped from V and 5 bases from J, the junction kept 13 bases outside the gene matches. Here the CDR3 DNA reads TGTGCCATCGGTTTGCAGCGGGGGGGGACAGGAGATACGCAGTATTTT. Translating gives CAIGLQRGGTGDTQYF.

This chain links TRBV30 with TRBJ2-1; D is perhaps TRBD2 (6 bases). The V gene's germline CDR1 is GTSNPN and CDR2 SVGIG (reference sequence). V lost 4 bases and J lost 3, with 10 bases in between. This CDR3 is 13 amino acids long. In nucleotides, the CDR3 is TGTGCCTGGACCGAGGACTACTACAATGAGCAGTTCTTC. This gives the protein CAWTEDYYNEQFF.

The chain recombines TRBV19 with TRBJ2-5; 9 bases are shared with TRBD1. Trimming at V came to 1 base and at J to 4 bases, leaving 7 bases not matched to a gene. Germline assignment: CDR1 LNHDA and CDR2 SQIVND (reference sequence). The CDR3 is 16 amino acids. CDR3 nucleotide sequence: TGTGCCAGTAGTATAGGGGGGGGGACAGGGATAGAGACCCAGTACTTC. It specifies CASSIGGGTGIETQYF.

This chain uses TRBV7-9 with TRBJ1-3, with D perhaps TRBD1 (5 bases). The V gene lost 4 bases and the J gene lost 9 bases, with 19 bases spanning the gap. Germline V gene data show CDR1 as SEHNR and CDR2 as FQNEAQ (reference sequence). This CDR3 is 15 amino acids long. The CDR3 protein is CASSYNGGNKATIYF. The CDR3 region has the DNA TGTGCCAGCAGCTACAACGGGGGGAATAAGGCCACCATATATTTT.

This clone was recorded a few times. The rearrangement uses TRBV2 and TRBJ1-3, with D possibly being TRBD1 (6 bases). The CDR3 extends over 16 amino acids. Trimming took 4 bases from V and 0 from J, leaving 13 bases between them. Germline CDR1 is SNHLY and CDR2 is FYNNEI. The CDR3 DNA follows: TGTGCCAGCAGTGGTTGGGGGGGCATCTCTGGAAACACCATATATTTT. Translation: CASSGWGGISGNTIYF.

The V gene is TRBV9, the J gene TRBJ2-1; 9 bases are shared with TRBD2. Germline loops: CDR1 SGDLS, CDR2 YYNGEE. The CDR3 consists of 15 residues. The trim removed 7 bases at V and 7 bases at J, leaving 12 bases unmatched. DNA of the CDR3: TGTGCCAGCGGCCATAGCGGGAGTATGGTTAATGAGCAGTTCTTC. It codes for CASGHSGSMVNEQFF.

The genes are TRBV4-2 and TRBJ2-1; 12 bases are a match to TRBD2. This CDR3 has 17 residues. The germline V gene encodes CDR1 LGHNA and CDR2 YNFKEQ. The trim removed 1 base at V and 5 bases at J, leaving 6 bases unmatched. CDR3 sequence (DNA): TGTGCCAGCAGCCAAGCCCCGGGACTAGCGGGTAACAATGAGCAGTTCTTC. Amino acids: CASSQAPGLAGNNEQFF.

The rearrangement links TRBV5-6 to TRBJ1-2, with D perhaps matching TRBD1 (6 bases). Trimming removed 4 bases at V and 5 bases at J, with 18 bases between. This CDR3 has 15 amino acids. Germline loops: CDR1 SGHDT, CDR2 YYEEEE. The CDR3 coding sequence is TGTGCCAGCAGCATTGGACAGCACTCTGTTTATGGCTACACCTTC. This gives the protein CASSIGQHSVYGYTF.

V is TRBV21-1 and J is TRBJ1-1; the table's D call, TRBD1, was not checked against the DNA. TRBV21-1 is annotated as a pseudogene. The CDR3 totals 16 residues. The CDR3 is CASSKSPDRRNTEAFF. The CDR3 coding sequence is TGTGCCAGCAGCAAATCCCCGGACAGGCGGAACACTGAAGCTTTCTTT.

This chain uses TRBV2 with TRBJ1-1; weak D call: TRBD1 (5 bases). Germline lookup yields CDR1 SNHLY and CDR2 FYNNEI. V was clipped by 5 bases and J by 5 bases, with 12 bases between them. The CDR3 loop spans 13 amino acids. CDR3 DNA sequence: TGTGCCAGCAGTCCGACAGCCACTACTGAAGCTTTCTTT. This encodes CASSPTATTEAFF.

The chain links TRBV7-3 to TRBJ2-3, with D possibly being TRBD1 (5 bases). The V end was cut by 5 bases, the J end by 4 bases, with 10 bases between. Germline-derived CDR1 and CDR2 are SGHTA and FQGTGA. The CDR3 loop spans 13 amino acids. The CDR3 DNA sequence: TGTGCCAGCAGCCCAGGGTTGTCAGATACGCAGTATTTT. As protein: CASSPGLSDTQYF.

The chain employs TRBV5-4 and TRBJ2-7, with a possible D match to TRBD1 (6 bases). The CDR3 is made up of 15 amino acids. The V gene's germline CDR1 is SGHNT and CDR2 YYREEE (reference sequence). V lost 3 bases and J lost 0, with 13 bases in between. The CDR3 here is CASSSPTGSSYEQYF. The CDR3 DNA reads TGTGCCAGCAGCTCCCCTACAGGGAGCTCCTACGAGCAGTACTTC.

This clone is a singleton in its sample. J is TRBJ1-2 and V is TRBV5-6, with 7 bases lining up with TRBD1. CDR3 size: 14 residues. Trimming took 4 bases from V and 4 from J; bases not matched to a gene: 7. The germline V gene has CDR1 SGHDT and CDR2 YYEEEE. CDR3 sequence reads: CASSLGQASYGYTF. The CDR3 nucleotides are TGTGCCAGCAGCCTAGGACAGGCAAGCTATGGCTACACCTTC.

This sequence joins TRBV9 and TRBJ2-1, with D possibly TRBD2 on 6 matching bases. V dropped 0 bases and J dropped 6 bases, with 16 bases sitting between them. The CDR3 loop spans 16 amino acids. Germline CDR1 SGDLS, CDR2 YYNGEE. The CDR3 nucleotides read TGTGCCAGCAGCGTAGTGACGACGGGAGCCTCCAATGAGCAGTTCTTC. Translated, it gives CASSVVTTGASNEQFF.

In its sample, this clone was seen a few times. The chain joins TRBV6-5 to TRBJ1-1; TRBD1 matches 8 bases. Trimming cost V 0 bases and J 4 bases; bases outside gene matches: 7. CDR1 MNHEY and CDR2 SVGAGI come from the germline V gene. The CDR3 totals 16 residues. The CDR3 DNA sequence: TGTGCCAGCAGTTACTCTACCCGAACAGGGGGCACTGAAGCTTTCTTT. Protein: CASSYSTRTGGTEAFF.

The chain combines TRBV5-8 with TRBJ1-6; D gene ambiguous. The CDR3 sequence is 13 residues long. V was trimmed by 4 bases and J by 4 bases, leaving 6 bases between them. CDR1 and CDR2 (germline): SGHTS, YDEGEE. The CDR3 DNA reads as TGTGCCAGCAGCCCGCAGTATAATTCACCCCTCCACTTT. This gives the protein CASSPQYNSPLHF.

The table lists this clone with a count of one. The CDR3 reads CASSIVQGTSGNTIYF. The DNA of the CDR3 is TGTGCCAGTAGTATAGTGCAGGGGACCTCTGGAAACACCATATATTTT. The chain uses TRBV19 and TRBJ1-3; maybe TRBD1 (6 bases). Germline CDR1 reads LNHDA; CDR2 reads SQIVND (reference sequence). Between the trimmed V and J ends, which lost 1 base and 0 bases, there was a span of 10 bases. The CDR3 is made up of 16 amino acids.